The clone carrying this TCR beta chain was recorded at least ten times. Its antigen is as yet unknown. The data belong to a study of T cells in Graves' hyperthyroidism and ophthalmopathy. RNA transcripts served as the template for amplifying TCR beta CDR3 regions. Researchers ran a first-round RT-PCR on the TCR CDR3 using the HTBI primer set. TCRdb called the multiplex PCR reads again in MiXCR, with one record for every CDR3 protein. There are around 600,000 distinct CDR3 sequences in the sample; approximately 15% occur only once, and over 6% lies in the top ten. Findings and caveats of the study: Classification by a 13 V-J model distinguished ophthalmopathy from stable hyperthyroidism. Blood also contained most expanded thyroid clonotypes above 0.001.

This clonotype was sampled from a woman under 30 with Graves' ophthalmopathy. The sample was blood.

As DNA, the CDR3 is TGTGCCAGCAGCTCCCCGGATCGAGGGACCCAGTACTTC. Protein: CASSSPDRGTQYF. The chain is built from TRBV7-9 and TRBJ2-5; no firm D call. The CDR3 consists of 13 residues. Germline assignment: CDR1 SEHNR and CDR2 FQNEAQ (reference sequence). V shed 4 bases and J shed 7 bases, with 13 bases lying between them. Complete variable domain (other parts from reference TRBV7-9 and TRBJ2-5): DTGVSQNPRHKITKRGQNVTFRCDPISEHNRLYWYRQTLGQGPEFLTYFQNEAQLEKSRLLSDRFSAERPKGSFSTLEIQRTEQGDSAMYLCASSSPDRGTQYFGPGTRLLVL.